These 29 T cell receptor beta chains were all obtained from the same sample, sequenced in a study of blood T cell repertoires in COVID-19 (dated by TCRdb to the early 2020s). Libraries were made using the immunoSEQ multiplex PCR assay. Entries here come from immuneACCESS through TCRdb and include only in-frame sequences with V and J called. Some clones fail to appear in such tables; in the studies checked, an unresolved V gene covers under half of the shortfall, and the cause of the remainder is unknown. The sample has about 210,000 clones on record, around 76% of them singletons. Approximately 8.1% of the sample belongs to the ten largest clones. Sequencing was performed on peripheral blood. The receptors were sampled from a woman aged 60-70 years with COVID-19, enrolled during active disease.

In nucleotides, the CDR3 is TGTGCCACCAGCAGAGATAGGTCAGGGGGTACCTACGAGCAGTACTTC. Translating gives CATSRDRSGGTYEQYF. The rearrangement links TRBV15 to TRBJ2-7, with TRBD1 matching 7 bases. The CDR3 has 16 residues. Germline trimming cut 0 bases from V and 2 bases from J; bases unmatched to any gene: 7. CDR1 and CDR2 (germline): LNHNV, YYDKDF (reference sequence).

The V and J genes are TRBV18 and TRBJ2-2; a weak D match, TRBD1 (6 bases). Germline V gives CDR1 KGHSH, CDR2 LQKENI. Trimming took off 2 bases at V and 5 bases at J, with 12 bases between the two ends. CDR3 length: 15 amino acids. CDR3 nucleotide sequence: TGTGCCAGCTCACCAATCCAGGGGAATACCGGGGAGCTGTTTTTT. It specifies CASSPIQGNTGELFF.

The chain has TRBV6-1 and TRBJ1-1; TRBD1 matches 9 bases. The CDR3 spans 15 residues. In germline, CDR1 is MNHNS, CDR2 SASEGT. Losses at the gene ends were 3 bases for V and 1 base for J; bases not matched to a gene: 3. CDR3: CASSDAGQGNTEAFF. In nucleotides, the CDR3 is TGTGCCAGCAGTGACGCGGGACAGGGGAACACTGAAGCTTTCTTT.

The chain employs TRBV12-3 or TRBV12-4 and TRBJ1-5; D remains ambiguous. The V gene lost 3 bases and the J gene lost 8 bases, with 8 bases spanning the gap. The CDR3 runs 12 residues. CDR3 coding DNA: TGTGCCAGCAGTTTTACGGAGAAGCCCCAGCATTTT. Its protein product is CASSFTEKPQHF.

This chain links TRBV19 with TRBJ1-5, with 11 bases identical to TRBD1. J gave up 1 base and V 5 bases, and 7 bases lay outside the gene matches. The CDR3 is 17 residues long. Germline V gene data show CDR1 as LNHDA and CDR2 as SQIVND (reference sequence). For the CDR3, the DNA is TGTGCCAGTAGTGCGGACAGGGGGCTTGGGAGCAATCAGCCCCAGCATTTT. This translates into CASSADRGLGSNQPQHF.

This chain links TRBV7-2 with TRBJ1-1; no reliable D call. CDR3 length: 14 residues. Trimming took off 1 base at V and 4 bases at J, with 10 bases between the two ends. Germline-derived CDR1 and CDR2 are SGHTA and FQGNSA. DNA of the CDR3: TGTGCCAGCAGCTTAGGAGGGTTGAGCACTGAAGCTTTCTTT. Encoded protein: CASSLGGLSTEAFF.

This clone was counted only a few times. The CDR3 DNA follows: TGTGCCAGTAGTATACAGGGGGCAAACACTGAAGCTTTCTTT. The encoded protein is CASSIQGANTEAFF. V usage is TRBV19 and J usage is TRBJ1-1, with 8 bases matching TRBD1. Unmatched junction bases numbered 1, after V lost 2 bases and J lost 2 bases. This CDR3 has 14 residues. Per germline, CDR1 LNHDA and CDR2 SQIVND (reference sequence).

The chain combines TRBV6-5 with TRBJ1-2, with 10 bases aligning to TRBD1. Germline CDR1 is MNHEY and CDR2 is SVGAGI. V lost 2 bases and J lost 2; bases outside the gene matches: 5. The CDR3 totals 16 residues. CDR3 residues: CASSYGTGAANYGYTF. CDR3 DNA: TGTGCCAGCAGTTACGGGACAGGGGCCGCCAACTATGGCTACACCTTC.

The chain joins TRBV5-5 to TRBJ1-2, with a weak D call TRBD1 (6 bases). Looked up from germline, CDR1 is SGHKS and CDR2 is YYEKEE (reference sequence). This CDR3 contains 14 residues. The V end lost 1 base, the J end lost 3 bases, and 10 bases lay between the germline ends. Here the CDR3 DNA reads TGTGCCAGCAGCTTGAACCCAGGGGACTATGGCTACACCTTC. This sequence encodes CASSLNPGDYGYTF.

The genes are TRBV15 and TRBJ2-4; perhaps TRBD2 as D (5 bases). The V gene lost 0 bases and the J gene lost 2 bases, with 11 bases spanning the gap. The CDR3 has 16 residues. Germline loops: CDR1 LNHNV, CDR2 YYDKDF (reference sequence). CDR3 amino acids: CATSRESGNTKNIQYF. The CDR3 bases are TGTGCCACCAGCAGAGAGTCGGGAAACACCAAAAACATTCAGTACTTC.

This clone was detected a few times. This CDR3 reads CAWSSARAGGYTF. For the CDR3, the DNA is TGTGCCTGGAGTAGCGCGCGGGCAGGTGGCTACACCTTC. The chain recombines TRBV30 with TRBJ1-2; D uncertain. Germline V gene data show CDR1 as GTSNPN and CDR2 as SVGIG (reference sequence). The CDR3 extends over 13 amino acids. Trimming cost V 2 bases and J 7 bases, with 14 bases left between them.

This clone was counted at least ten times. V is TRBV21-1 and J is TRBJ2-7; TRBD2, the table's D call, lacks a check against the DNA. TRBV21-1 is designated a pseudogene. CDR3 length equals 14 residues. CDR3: CASSTRGVVYEQYV. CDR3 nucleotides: TGTGCCAGCAGCACCCGGGGAGTGGTCTACGAGCAGTACGTC.

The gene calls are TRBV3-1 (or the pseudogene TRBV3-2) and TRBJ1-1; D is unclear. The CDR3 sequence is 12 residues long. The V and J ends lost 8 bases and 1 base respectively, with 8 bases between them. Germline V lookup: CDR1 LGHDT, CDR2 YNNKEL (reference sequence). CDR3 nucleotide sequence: TGTGCCAGCCGGGGATGGAACACTGAAGCTTTCTTT. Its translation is CASRGWNTEAFF.

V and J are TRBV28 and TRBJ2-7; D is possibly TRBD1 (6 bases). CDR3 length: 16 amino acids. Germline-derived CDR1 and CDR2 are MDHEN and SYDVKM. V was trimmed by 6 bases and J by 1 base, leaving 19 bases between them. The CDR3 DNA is TGTGCCAGCAGCAAACTCCAGGGGATTTGGTCCTACGAGCAGTACTTC. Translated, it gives CASSKLQGIWSYEQYF.

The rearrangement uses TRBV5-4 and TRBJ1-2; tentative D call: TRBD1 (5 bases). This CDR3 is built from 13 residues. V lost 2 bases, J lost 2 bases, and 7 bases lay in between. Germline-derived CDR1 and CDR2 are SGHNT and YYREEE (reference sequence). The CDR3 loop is CASSFQGNYGYTF. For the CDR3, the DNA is TGTGCCAGCAGCTTCCAGGGCAACTATGGCTACACCTTC.

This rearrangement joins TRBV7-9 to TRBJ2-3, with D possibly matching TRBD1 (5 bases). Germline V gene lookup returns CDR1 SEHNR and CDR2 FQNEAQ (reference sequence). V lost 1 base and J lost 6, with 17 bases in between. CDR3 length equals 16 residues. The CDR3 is CASSLGTGLIMDTQYF. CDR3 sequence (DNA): TGTGCCAGCAGCTTAGGCACAGGTCTTATTATGGATACGCAGTATTTT.

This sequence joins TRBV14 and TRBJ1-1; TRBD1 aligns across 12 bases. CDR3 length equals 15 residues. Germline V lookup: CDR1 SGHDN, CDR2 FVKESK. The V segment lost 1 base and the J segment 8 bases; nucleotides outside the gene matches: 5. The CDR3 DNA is TGTGCCAGCAGCCAAGTCGGGACAGGGGGCGGAGAAGCTTTCTTT. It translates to CASSQVGTGGGEAFF.

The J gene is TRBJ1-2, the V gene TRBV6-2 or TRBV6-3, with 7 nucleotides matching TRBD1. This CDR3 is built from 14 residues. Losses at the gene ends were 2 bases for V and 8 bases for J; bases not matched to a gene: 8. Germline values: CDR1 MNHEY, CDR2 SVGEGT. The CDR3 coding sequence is TGTGCCAGCAGTTACCAGGACAGGCTTTGGGGCTACACCTTC. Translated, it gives CASSYQDRLWGYTF.

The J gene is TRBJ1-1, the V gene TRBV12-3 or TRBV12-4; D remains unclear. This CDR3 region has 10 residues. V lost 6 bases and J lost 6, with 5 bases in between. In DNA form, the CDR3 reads TGTGCCAGCAGCGGGGCTGAAGCTTTCTTT. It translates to CASSGAEAFF.

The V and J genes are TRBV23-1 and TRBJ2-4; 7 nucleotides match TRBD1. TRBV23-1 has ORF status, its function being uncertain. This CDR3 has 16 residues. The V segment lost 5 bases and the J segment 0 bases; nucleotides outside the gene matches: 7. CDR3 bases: TGCGCCAGCAGTAGGGGACAGCTTCTAGCCAAAAACATTCAGTACTTC. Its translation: CASSRGQLLAKNIQYF.

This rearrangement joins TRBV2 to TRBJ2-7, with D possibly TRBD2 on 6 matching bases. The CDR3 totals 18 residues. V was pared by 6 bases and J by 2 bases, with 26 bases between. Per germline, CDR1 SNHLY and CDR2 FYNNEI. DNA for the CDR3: TGTGCCAGCAGCGACCATCTCCCTAGCGTGGGCCTCCCCTACGAGCAGTACTTC. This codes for CASSDHLPSVGLPYEQYF.

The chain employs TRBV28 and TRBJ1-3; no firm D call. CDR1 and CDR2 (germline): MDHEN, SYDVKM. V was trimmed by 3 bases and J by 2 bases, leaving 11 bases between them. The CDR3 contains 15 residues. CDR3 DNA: TGTGCCAGCAGTTTCCGGGGAGCCGCTGGAAACACCATATATTTT. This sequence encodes CASSFRGAAGNTIYF.

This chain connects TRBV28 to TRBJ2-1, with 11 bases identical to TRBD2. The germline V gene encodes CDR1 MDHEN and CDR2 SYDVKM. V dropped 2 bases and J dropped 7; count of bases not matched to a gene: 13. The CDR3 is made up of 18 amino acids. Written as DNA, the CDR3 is TGTGCCAGCAGTTTAGCCGTGTTAGCGGGAGGGTTAAGGAATGAGCAGTTCTTC. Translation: CASSLAVLAGGLRNEQFF.

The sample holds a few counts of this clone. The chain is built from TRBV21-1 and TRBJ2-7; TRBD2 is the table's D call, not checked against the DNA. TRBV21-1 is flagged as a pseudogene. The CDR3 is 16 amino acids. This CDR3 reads CASSKGRRGYSYEQYF. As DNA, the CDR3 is TGTGCCAGCAGCAAAGGTCGGAGAGGGTACTCCTACGAGCAGTACTTC.

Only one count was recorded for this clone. CDR3 DNA sequence: TGTGCCAGCAGCTTGGTAAGCCTATCAGGGGGTTTTACTGAAGCTTTCTTT. Its protein is CASSLVSLSGGFTEAFF. The chain combines TRBV5-5 with TRBJ1-1, with 7 positions matching TRBD1. V lost 0 bases and J lost 5; bases outside the gene matches: 13. From germline, CDR1 is SGHKS and CDR2 YYEKEE (reference sequence). The CDR3 totals 17 residues. Looking up the rest from reference TRBV5-5 and TRBJ1-1 gives the full variable domain: DAGVTQSPTHLIKTRGQQVTLRCSPISGHKSVSWYQQVLGQGPQFIFQYYEKEERGRGNFPDRFSARQFPNYSSELNVNALLLGDSALYLCASSLVSLSGGFTEAFFGQGTRLTVV.

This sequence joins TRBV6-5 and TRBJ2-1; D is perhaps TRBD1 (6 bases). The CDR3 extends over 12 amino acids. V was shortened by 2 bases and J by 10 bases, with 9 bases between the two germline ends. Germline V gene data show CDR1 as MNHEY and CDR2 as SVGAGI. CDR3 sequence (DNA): TGTGCCAGCAGTTACCATCAGGGGGAGCAGTTCTTC. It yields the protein CASSYHQGEQFF.

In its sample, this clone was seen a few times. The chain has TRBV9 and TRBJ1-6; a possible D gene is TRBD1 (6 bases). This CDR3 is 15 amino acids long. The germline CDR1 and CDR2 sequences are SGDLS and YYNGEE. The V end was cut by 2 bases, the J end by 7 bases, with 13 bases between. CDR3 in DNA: TGTGCCAGCAGCGTCAGGGGTCAGACCAATTCACCCCTCCACTTT. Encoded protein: CASSVRGQTNSPLHF.

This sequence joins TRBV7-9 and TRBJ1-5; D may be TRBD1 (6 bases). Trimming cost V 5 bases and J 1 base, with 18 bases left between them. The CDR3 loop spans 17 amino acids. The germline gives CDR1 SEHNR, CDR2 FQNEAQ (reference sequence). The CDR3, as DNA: TGTGCCAGCAGCCAGAATACGGCAGGGGTAAGCAATCAGCCCCAGCATTTT. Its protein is CASSQNTAGVSNQPQHF.

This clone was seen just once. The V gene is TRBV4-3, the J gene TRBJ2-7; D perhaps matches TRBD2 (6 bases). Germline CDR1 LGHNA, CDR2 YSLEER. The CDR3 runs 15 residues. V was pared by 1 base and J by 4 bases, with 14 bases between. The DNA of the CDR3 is TGCGCCAGCAGCCAAGGTCGGTCGGGACTTTACGAGCAGTACTTC. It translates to CASSQGRSGLYEQYF.